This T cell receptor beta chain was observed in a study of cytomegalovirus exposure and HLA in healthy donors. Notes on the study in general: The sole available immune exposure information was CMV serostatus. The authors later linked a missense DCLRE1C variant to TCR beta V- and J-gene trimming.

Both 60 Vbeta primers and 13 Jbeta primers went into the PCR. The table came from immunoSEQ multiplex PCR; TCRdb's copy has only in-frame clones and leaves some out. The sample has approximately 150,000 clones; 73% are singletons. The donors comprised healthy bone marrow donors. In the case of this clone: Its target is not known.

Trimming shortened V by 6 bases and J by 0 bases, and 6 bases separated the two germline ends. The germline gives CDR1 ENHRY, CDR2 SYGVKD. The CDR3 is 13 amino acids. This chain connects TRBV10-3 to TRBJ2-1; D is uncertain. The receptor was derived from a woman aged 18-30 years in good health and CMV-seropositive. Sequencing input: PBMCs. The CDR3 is CAIRAVSYNEQFF. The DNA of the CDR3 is TGTGCCATCAGGGCTGTCTCCTACAATGAGCAGTTCTTC.